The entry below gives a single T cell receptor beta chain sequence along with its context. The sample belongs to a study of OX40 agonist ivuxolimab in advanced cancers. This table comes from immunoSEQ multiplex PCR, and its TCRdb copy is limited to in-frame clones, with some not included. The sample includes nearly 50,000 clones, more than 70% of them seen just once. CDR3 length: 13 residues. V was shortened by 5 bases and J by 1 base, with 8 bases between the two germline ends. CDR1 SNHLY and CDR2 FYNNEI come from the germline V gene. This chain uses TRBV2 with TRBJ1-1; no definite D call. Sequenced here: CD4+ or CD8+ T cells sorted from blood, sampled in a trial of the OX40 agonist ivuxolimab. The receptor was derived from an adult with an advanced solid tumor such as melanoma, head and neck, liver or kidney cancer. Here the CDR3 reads CASSFKRNTEAFF. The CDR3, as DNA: TGTGCCAGCAGTTTTAAGCGGAACACTGAAGCTTTCTTT.